This TCR beta chain emerged from a study of cytomegalovirus exposure and HLA in healthy donors. Study in general: Just over 80% of roughly 430 genotyped donors fell in the Caucasian-associated ancestry cluster.

A multiplex PCR was run with 60 Vbeta primers and 13 Jbeta primers. Produced via immunoSEQ multiplex PCR; TCRdb's table is partial and in-frame only. Counted here are around 130,000 clones, 80% to 90% occurring once; the ten biggest clones make up approximately 5.6%. This CDR3 has 13 residues. Trimming shortened V by 0 bases and J by 7 bases, and 11 bases separated the two germline ends. Looked up from germline, CDR1 is SGHRS and CDR2 is YFSETQ. General study points: One later analysis reportedly identified an Asian-associated ancestry cluster that showed fewer N-insertions than the roughly 720-donor mean. TCR beta sequences reportedly predicted the HLA-A and HLA-B alleles of most subjects accurately. Beyond CMV serostatus, there was no information to go on about immune exposure.

This clone occurred a few times. Its antigen is still unknown. The sequencing sample was made of PBMCs. The sequence came from a woman aged 40 to 50 in good health and CMV-seropositive. This sequence joins TRBV5-1 and TRBJ2-7; tentatively, D is TRBD1 (5 bases). CDR3 in amino acids: CASSLVDIREQYF. In DNA form, the CDR3 reads TGCGCCAGCAGCTTGGTGGACATAAGGGAGCAGTACTTC.